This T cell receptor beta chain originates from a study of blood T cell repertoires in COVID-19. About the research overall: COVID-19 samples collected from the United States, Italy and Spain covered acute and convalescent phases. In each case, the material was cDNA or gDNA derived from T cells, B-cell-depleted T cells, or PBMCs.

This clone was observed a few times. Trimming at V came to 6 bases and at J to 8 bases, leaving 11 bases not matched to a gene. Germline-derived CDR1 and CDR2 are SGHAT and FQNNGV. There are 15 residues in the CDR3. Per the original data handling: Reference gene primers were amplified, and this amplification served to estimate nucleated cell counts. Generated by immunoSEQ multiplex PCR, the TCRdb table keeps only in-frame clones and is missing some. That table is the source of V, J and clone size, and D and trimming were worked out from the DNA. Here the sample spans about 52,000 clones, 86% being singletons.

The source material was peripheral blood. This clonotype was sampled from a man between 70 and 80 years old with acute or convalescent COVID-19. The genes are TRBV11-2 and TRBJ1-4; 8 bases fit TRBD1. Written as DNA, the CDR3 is TGTGCCAGCAGTTCTGGACAGGGAGCCTGGGAAAAACTGTTTTTT. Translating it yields CASSSGQGAWEKLFF.